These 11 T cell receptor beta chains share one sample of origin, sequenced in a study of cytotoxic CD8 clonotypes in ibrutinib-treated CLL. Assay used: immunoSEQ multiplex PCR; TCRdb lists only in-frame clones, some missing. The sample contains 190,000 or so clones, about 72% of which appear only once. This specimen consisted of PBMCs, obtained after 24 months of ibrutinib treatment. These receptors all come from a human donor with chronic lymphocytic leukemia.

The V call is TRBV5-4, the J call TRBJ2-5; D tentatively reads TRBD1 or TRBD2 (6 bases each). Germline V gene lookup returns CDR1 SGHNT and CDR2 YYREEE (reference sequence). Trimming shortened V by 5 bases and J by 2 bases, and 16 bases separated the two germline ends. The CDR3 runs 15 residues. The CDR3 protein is CASSTGASVQETQYF. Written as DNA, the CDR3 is TGTGCCAGCAGTACGGGGGCGTCAGTACAAGAGACCCAGTACTTC.

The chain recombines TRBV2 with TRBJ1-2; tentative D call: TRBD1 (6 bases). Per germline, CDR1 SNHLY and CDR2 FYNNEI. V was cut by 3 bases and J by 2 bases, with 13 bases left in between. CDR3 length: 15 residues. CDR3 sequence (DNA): TGTGCCAGCAGTGACCGCGGACAGAGAAACTATGGCTACACCTTC. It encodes CASSDRGQRNYGYTF.

The CDR3 coding sequence is TGTGCCAGCAGACAACTGCTTTCTAGCACAGATACGCAGTATTTT. The encoded protein is CASRQLLSSTDTQYF. The V gene is TRBV5-4, the J gene TRBJ2-3; the D is unclear. This CDR3 has 15 amino acids. V was clipped by 5 bases and J by 0 bases, with 13 bases between them. CDR1 SGHNT and CDR2 YYREEE come from the germline V gene (reference sequence).

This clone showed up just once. CDR3 nucleotides: TGTGCCAGCAGTTACTCGAACGGCGCAGGGAGGGAGACCCAGTACTTC. This gives the protein CASSYSNGAGRETQYF. This sequence joins TRBV6-5 and TRBJ2-5, with D perhaps matching TRBD2 (6 bases). V was cut by 0 bases and J by 5 bases, with 16 bases left in between. The CDR3 covers 16 residues. CDR1 is MNHEY, CDR2 SVGAGI, per germline.

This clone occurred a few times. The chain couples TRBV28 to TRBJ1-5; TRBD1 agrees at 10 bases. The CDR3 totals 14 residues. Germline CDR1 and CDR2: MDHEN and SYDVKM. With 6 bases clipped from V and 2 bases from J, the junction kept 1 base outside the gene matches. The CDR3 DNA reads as TGTGCCAGCAGAGGGACAGGGGGCAATCAGCCCCAGCATTTT. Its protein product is CASRGTGGNQPQHF.

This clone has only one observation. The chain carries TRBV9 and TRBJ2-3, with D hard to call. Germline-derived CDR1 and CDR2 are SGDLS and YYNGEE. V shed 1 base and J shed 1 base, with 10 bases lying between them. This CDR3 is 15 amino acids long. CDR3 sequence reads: CASSVSWVGTDTQYF. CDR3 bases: TGTGCCAGCAGCGTAAGTTGGGTTGGCACAGATACGCAGTATTTT.

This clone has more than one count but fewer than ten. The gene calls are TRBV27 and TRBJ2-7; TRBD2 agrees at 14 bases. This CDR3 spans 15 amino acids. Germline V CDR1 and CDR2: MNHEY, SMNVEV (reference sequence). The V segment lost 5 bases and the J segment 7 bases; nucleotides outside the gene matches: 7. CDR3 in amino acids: CASSDRTSGRSEQYF. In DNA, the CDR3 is TGTGCCAGCAGTGACCGGACTAGCGGGAGGAGTGAGCAGTACTTC.

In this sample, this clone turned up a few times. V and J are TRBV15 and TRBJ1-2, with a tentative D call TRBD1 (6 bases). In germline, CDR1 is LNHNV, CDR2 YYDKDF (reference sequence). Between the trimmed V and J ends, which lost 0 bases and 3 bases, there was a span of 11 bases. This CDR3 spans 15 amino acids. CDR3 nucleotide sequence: TGTGCCACCAGCAGAGAATACAGGGCGGACTATGGCTACACCTTC. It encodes CATSREYRADYGYTF. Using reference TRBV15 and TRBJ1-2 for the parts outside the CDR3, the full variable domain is DAMVIQNPRYQVTQFGKPVTLSCSQTLNHNVMYWYQQKSSQAPKLLFHYYDKDFNNEADTPDNFQSRRPNTSFCFLDIRSPGLGDTAMYLCATSREYRADYGYTFGSGTRLTVV.

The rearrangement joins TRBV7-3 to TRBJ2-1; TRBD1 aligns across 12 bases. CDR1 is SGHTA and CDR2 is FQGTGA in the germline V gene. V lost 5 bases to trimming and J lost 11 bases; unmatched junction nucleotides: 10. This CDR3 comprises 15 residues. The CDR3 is CASSPNPGQGAKQFF. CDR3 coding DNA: TGTGCCAGCAGCCCCAACCCGGGACAGGGGGCTAAGCAGTTCTTC.

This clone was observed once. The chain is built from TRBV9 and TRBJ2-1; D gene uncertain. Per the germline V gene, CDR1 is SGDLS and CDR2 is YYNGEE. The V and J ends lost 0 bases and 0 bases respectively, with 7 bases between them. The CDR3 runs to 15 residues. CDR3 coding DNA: TGTGCCAGCAGCGTAGGGAGCGCCTCCTACAATGAGCAGTTCTTC. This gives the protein CASSVGSASYNEQFF. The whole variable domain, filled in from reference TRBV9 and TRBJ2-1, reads DSGVTQTPKHLITATGQRVTLRCSPRSGDLSVYWYQQSLDQGLQFLIQYYNGEERAKGNILERFSAQQFPDLHSELNLSSLELGDSALYFCASSVGSASYNEQFFGPGTRLTVL.

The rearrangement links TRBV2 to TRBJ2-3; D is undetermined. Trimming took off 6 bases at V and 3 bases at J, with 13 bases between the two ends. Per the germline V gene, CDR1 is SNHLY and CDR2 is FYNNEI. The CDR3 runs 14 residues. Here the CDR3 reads CASSLDRGTDTQYF. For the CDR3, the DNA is TGTGCCAGCAGCCTGGACCGAGGAACAGATACGCAGTATTTT.